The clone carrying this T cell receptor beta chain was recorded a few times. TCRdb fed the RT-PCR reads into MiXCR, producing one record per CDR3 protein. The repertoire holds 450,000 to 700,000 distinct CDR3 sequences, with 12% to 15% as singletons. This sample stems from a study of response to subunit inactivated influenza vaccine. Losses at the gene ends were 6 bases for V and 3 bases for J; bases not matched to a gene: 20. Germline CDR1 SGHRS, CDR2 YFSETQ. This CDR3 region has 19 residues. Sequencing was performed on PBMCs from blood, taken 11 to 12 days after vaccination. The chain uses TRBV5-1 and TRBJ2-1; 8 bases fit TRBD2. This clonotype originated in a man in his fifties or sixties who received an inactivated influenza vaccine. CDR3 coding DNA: TGCGCCAGCAAAGTCGCGGGAGGACGACATGGGGCAAACTACAATGAGCAGTTCTTC. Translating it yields CASKVAGGRHGANYNEQFF.